The subject of this entry is one T cell receptor beta chain. Naive-designated CD8 cells lacked CD45RO, were positively enriched for CCR7, and omitted terminally differentiated effector memory CD45RA+ cells. Germline CDR1 SGDLS, CDR2 YYNGEE. The CDR3 runs 14 residues. V lost 0 bases, J lost 4 bases, and 10 bases lay in between. This record comes from a study of shared clonotypes between healthy human individuals. It was across several immunoSEQ plates that each subset's genomic DNA was evenly split. Generated by immunoSEQ multiplex PCR, the TCRdb table keeps only in-frame clones and is missing some. The repertoire includes about 2.2 million clones, about 93% of them detected once, and roughly 1.8% sits in the top ten.

The source is a man younger than 35 in good health. Some clones in this sample may be carry-over from other donors' samples. Sequencing input: naive CD8+ T cells from PBMCs. This rearrangement joins TRBV9 to TRBJ1-1; tentatively, D is TRBD1 (5 bases). CDR3 DNA sequence: TGTGCCAGCAGCGTAGTAAAGGGGAGCACTGAAGCTTTCTTT. The encoded protein is CASSVVKGSTEAFF.